This T cell receptor (beta chain) was recovered during a study of blood T cell repertoires in COVID-19. Study-wide background: PBMCs, B-cell-depleted T cells, or T cells were the source of the cDNA or gDNA that made up the material.

V was trimmed by 0 bases and J by 2 bases, leaving 8 bases between them. Germline V gene lookup returns CDR1 LGHDT and CDR2 YNNKEL (reference sequence). The CDR3 is 14 residues long. In the authors' methods: Amplification of reference gene primers provided the estimated nucleated cell counts. Generated by immunoSEQ multiplex PCR, the TCRdb table keeps only in-frame clones and is missing some. Clone size and V and J calls were adopted from that table, with D and trimming inferred from the DNA. The repertoire holds a few hundred thousand clones, with roughly nine tenths as singletons. Sequenced material: peripheral blood. V and J are TRBV3-1 (or the pseudogene TRBV3-2) and TRBJ2-7; D perhaps matches TRBD2 (5 bases). This receptor was obtained from a woman aged 40-49 years who had recovered from COVID-19. DNA for the CDR3: TGTGCCAGCAGCCAAGAGGTAGCGACCTACGAGCAGTACTTC. This codes for CASSQEVATYEQYF.